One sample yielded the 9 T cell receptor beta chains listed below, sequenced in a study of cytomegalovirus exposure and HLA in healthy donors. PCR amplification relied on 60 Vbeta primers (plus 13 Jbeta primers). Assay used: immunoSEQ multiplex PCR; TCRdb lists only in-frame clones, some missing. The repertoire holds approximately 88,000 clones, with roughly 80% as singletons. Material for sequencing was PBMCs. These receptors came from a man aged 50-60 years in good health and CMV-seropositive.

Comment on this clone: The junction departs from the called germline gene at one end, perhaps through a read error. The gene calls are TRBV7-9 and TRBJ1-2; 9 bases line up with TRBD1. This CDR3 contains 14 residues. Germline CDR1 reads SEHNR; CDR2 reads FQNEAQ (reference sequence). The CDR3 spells CASSDTGGADGYPF. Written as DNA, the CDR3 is TGTGCCAGCAGTGATACAGGGGGCGCGGATGGCTACCCCTTC.

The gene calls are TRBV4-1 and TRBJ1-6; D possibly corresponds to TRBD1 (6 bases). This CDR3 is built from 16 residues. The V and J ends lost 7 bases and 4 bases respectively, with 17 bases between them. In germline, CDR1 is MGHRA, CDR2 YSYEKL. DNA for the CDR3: TGCGCCAGCACCACCGGGGGGGCTGGGTATAATTCACCCCTCCACTTT. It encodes CASTTGGAGYNSPLHF.

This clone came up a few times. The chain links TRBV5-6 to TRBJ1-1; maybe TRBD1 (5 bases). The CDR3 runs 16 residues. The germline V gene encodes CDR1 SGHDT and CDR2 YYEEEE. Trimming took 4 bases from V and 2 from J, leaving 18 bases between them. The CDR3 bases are TGTGCCAGCAGCATTGCGTTATCACAGGTTAACACTGAAGCTTTCTTT. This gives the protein CASSIALSQVNTEAFF.

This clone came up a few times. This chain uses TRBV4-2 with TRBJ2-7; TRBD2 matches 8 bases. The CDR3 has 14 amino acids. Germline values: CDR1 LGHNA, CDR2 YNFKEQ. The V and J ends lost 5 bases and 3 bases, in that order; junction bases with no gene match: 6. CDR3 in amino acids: CASSSQAGDYEQYF. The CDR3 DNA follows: TGTGCCAGCAGCTCCCAAGCGGGGGACTACGAGCAGTACTTC.

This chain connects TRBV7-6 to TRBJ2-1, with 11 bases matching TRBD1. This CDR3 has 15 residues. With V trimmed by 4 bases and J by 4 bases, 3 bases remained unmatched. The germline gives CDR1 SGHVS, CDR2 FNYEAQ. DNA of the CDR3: TGTGCCAGCAGCTATGGACAGGGGGCTTACAATGAGCAGTTCTTC. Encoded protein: CASSYGQGAYNEQFF.

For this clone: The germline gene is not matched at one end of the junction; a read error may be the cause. CDR3 coding DNA: TGTGCCAGCAGCCACAGGGGTGAGAATTCACCCCTCAACTTT. It is translated as CASSHRGENSPLNF. This sequence joins TRBV7-9 and TRBJ1-6; 7 positions match TRBD1. Per the germline V gene, CDR1 is SEHNR and CDR2 is FQNEAQ (reference sequence). This CDR3 contains 14 residues.

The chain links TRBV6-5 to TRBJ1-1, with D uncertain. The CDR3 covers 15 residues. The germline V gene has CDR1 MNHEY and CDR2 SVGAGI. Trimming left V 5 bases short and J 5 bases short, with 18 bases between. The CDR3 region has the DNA TGTGCCAGCAGTCAGCGGGGAGCGATAGGGACTGAAGCTTTCTTT. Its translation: CASSQRGAIGTEAFF.

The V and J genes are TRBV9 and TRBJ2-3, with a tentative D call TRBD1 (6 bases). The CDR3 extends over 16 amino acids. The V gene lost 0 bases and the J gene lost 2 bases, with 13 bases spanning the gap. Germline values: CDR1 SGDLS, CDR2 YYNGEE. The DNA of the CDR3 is TGTGCCAGCAGCGTAGAAGGGGACACCTACACAGATACGCAGTATTTT. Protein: CASSVEGDTYTDTQYF.

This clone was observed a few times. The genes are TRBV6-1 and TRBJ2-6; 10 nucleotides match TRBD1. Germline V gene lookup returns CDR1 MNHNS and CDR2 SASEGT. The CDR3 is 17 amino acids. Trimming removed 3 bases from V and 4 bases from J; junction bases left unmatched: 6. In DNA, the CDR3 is TGTGCCAGCAGTGATCGACAGGGGGCGCAGGGGGCCAACGTCCTGACTTTC. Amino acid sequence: CASSDRQGAQGANVLTF.